The clone carrying this T cell receptor beta chain appeared a few times. The antigen is unknown. TCRdb analysed the RT-PCR reads with MiXCR anew, one entry per CDR3 protein. The table records about 500,000 distinct CDR3 sequences, more than 15% of them present only once. The V and J ends lost 0 bases and 1 base respectively, with 13 bases between them. Looked up from germline, CDR1 is LGHNA and CDR2 is YSLEER. CDR3 size: 17 residues. These data are taken from a study of response to subunit inactivated influenza vaccine. General study findings and limits: With each seasonal influenza vaccination, the authors suggested, few new T cells are recruited.

The gene calls are TRBV4-3 and TRBJ1-3; D is ambiguous. The sequencing used CD4+ T cells sorted from PBMCs, collected less than 30 months after vaccination. The sequence was obtained from a man between 50 and 69 years old who received an inactivated influenza vaccine. CDR3 sequence: CASSQDFVGWSGNTIYF. The CDR3 DNA follows: TGCGCCAGCAGCCAAGATTTCGTGGGTTGGTCTGGAAACACCATATATTTT.